The 14 T cell receptor beta chains in this list originate from one sample, sequenced in a study of Ad26.COV2.S vaccination and SARS-CoV-2 variants. The treatment: around 19 received Ad26.COV2.S at low or high dose, single or two shots; 5 received placebo; per-sample allocation not given. Sample collection was performed on day 63 after the first vaccine or placebo injection. Generated by immunoSEQ multiplex PCR, the TCRdb table keeps only in-frame clones and is missing some. The sample consists of about 680,000 clones, 70% to 90% of them appearing once. Material: peripheral blood, obtained in a trial of Ad26.COV2.S vaccine versus placebo. These receptors all stem from a person aged 18-65 years who received the Ad26.COV2.S COVID-19 vaccine or a placebo.

The rearrangement uses TRBV27 and TRBJ1-1, with D unresolved. This CDR3 comprises 15 residues. Germline V CDR1 and CDR2: MNHEY, SMNVEV (reference sequence). Trimming took off 3 bases at V and 6 bases at J, with 17 bases between the two ends. The CDR3: CASSFRTEFGSEAFF. DNA of the CDR3: TGTGCCAGCAGTTTCCGGACGGAGTTTGGGTCTGAAGCTTTCTTT.

This chain uses TRBV4-3 with TRBJ2-7; 9 bases line up with TRBD2. J was trimmed by 6 bases and V by 0 bases; bases with no gene match: 0. CDR3 size: 13 residues. Looked up from germline, CDR1 is LGHNA and CDR2 is YSLEER. The CDR3: CASSQEAGGEQYF. For the CDR3, the DNA is TGCGCCAGCAGCCAAGAAGCGGGGGGCGAGCAGTACTTC.

The gene calls are TRBV2 and TRBJ1-1; D unresolved. The CDR3 consists of 11 residues. Trimming shortened V by 5 bases and J by 3 bases, and 4 bases separated the two germline ends. CDR1 is SNHLY and CDR2 is FYNNEI in the germline V gene. The DNA for the CDR3 is TGTGCCAGCAGTCCGGACACTGAAGCTTTCTTT. It translates to CASSPDTEAFF.

A note on this clone: The sample has other DNA sequences that encode this CDR3 too. This rearrangement joins TRBV7-9 to TRBJ1-4, with 9 bases lining up with TRBD1. The CDR3 covers 14 residues. The junction had 6 bases not matched to a gene; V was cut back by 5 bases and J by 8 bases. The germline CDR1 and CDR2 sequences are SEHNR and FQNEAQ (reference sequence). CDR3 protein: CASSLQGAGEKLFF. DNA for the CDR3: TGTGCCAGCAGCCTACAGGGGGCTGGGGAAAAACTGTTTTTT.

The chain joins TRBV28 to TRBJ1-1; D gene unclear. Germline V gene lookup returns CDR1 MDHEN and CDR2 SYDVKM. V lost 2 bases, J lost 2 bases, and 9 bases lay in between. The CDR3 is 14 residues long. CDR3 in amino acids: CASSLIYQNTEAFF. The CDR3 bases are TGTGCCAGCAGTTTAATATACCAAAACACTGAAGCTTTCTTT.

The V gene is TRBV10-3, the J gene TRBJ1-3; TRBD1 matches at 7 bases. The V segment lost 8 bases and the J segment 2 bases; nucleotides outside the gene matches: 15. CDR1 is ENHRY, CDR2 SYGVKD, per germline. CDR3 length: 17 amino acids. CDR3 nucleotides: TGTGCCATCCGAATCAAAAACGGGACAGATGCTGGAAACACCATATATTTT. As protein: CAIRIKNGTDAGNTIYF.

CDR3 DNA sequence: TGTGCCAGCAGTCCGTTACTAGCGGGAGGGCCCAAGCAGTTCTTC. This codes for CASSPLLAGGPKQFF. V and J are TRBV27 and TRBJ2-1; 13 nucleotides line up with TRBD2. The V segment lost 5 bases and the J segment 11 bases; nucleotides outside the gene matches: 9. The CDR3 runs 15 residues. The germline V gene has CDR1 MNHEY and CDR2 SMNVEV (reference sequence).

This clone has only one observation. This chain connects TRBV5-5 to TRBJ1-2; no clear D gene. Trimming removed 3 bases at V and 2 bases at J, with 2 bases between. Per the germline V gene, CDR1 is SGHKS and CDR2 is YYEKEE (reference sequence). The CDR3 loop spans 11 amino acids. CDR3 DNA: TGTGCCAGCAGCTCAAACTATGGCTACACCTTC. Translated: CASSSNYGYTF.

This chain connects TRBV11-1 to TRBJ1-5; no reliable D call. Trimming cost V 2 bases and J 0 bases, with 2 bases left between them. Germline V gene data show CDR1 as SGHAT and CDR2 as FQDESV (reference sequence). This CDR3 comprises 13 residues. CDR3 in DNA: TGTGCCAGCAGCTTAAATAGCAATCAGCCCCAGCATTTT. Protein product: CASSLNSNQPQHF.

This chain links TRBV7-2 with TRBJ2-1; TRBD2 is a possible D gene (5 bases). The CDR3 spans 15 residues. Trimming stripped 1 base from V and 4 bases from J, with 11 bases between. Germline CDR1 is SGHTA and CDR2 is FQGNSA. CDR3: CASSLGLAQYNEQFF. The CDR3, as DNA: TGTGCCAGCAGCTTAGGTCTAGCTCAGTACAATGAGCAGTTCTTC.

The count of this clone is one. CDR3 loop: CASSESNTEAFF. CDR3 nucleotide sequence: TGTGCCAGCAGTGAGTCGAACACTGAAGCTTTCTTT. The chain uses TRBV25-1 and TRBJ1-1; D remains ambiguous. This CDR3 comprises 12 residues. Between the trimmed V and J ends, which lost 3 bases and 1 base, there was a span of 3 bases. Germline CDR1 and CDR2: MGHDK and SYGVNS.

Many counts were recorded for this clone. The V gene is TRBV7-6, the J gene TRBJ2-7; a possible D gene is TRBD1 (5 bases). V was trimmed by 4 bases and J by 7 bases, leaving 20 bases between them. CDR1 and CDR2 from the germline V gene are SGHVS and FNYEAQ. The CDR3 runs to 15 residues. Here the CDR3 reads CASSSNPDTMGEQYF. CDR3 in DNA: TGTGCCAGCAGCTCAAACCCGGACACCATGGGGGAGCAGTACTTC.

The gene calls are TRBV18 and TRBJ1-1; D possibly corresponds to TRBD1 (6 bases). This CDR3 has 13 residues. CDR1 and CDR2 from the germline V gene are KGHSH and LQKENI. Trimming removed 0 bases from V and 11 bases from J, with 13 bases in between. The CDR3 bases are TGTGCCAGCTCACCACCACTCAGGGGTATGGCTTTCTTT. Encoded protein: CASSPPLRGMAFF.

A single count supports this clone. The CDR3 region is CASSSRGGVQETQYF. Written as DNA, the CDR3 is TGTGCCAGCAGCTCAAGAGGGGGTGTCCAAGAGACCCAGTACTTC. This chain links TRBV3-1 (or the pseudogene TRBV3-2) with TRBJ2-5, with D perhaps TRBD1 (6 bases). The CDR3 loop spans 15 amino acids. Per germline, CDR1 LGHDT and CDR2 YNNKEL (reference sequence). The V gene lost 5 bases and the J gene lost 1 base, with 14 bases spanning the gap.